This T cell receptor beta chain is from a study of blood T cell repertoires in COVID-19. As for the study in general: The cDNA or gDNA used as material had been derived from T cells, B-cell-depleted T cells, or PBMCs.

V lost 1 base and J lost 7, with 16 bases in between. Per the germline V gene, CDR1 is SGHTA and CDR2 is FQGNSA. This CDR3 is 15 amino acids long. Under the authors' procedure: Amplified reference gene primers provided the basis for estimating nucleated cell counts. Generated by immunoSEQ multiplex PCR, the TCRdb table keeps only in-frame clones and is missing some. V and J calls and clone size are as listed in that table; D and trimming were resolved from the DNA. Found here are some 150,000 clones, about 90% of them singletons; the top ten hold approximately 0.55%. This TCR derives from a man aged 45-65 years with acute or convalescent COVID-19. This chain uses TRBV7-2 with TRBJ1-2, with D tentatively TRBD1 (5 bases). The source material was peripheral blood. In DNA form, the CDR3 reads TGTGCCAGCAGCTTAGGACATAATCAGGGTTCTGGCTACACCTTC. Protein: CASSLGHNQGSGYTF.